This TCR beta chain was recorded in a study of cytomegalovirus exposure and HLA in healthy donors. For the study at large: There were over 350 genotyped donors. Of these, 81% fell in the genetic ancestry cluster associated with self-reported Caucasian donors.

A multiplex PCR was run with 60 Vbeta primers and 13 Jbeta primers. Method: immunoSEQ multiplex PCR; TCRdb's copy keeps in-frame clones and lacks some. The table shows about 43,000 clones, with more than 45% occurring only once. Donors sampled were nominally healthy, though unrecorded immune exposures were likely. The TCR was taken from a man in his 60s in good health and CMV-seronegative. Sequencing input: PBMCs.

CDR3 amino acids: CASSLGTFAETQYF. DNA for the CDR3: TGTGCCAGCAGCTTGGGGACTTTCGCGGAGACCCAGTACTTC. The genes are TRBV7-6 and TRBJ2-5; possible D gene TRBD2, 6 bases. This CDR3 comprises 14 residues. V was clipped by 3 bases and J by 5 bases, with 13 bases between them. Looked up from germline, CDR1 is SGHVS and CDR2 is FNYEAQ.